This T cell receptor (beta chain) was found in a study of T cell repertoires in cytomegalovirus infection. Across the study: From public TCR beta signatures came an indication of both CMV infection and matching HLA type. Overall study results and limits: The ex vivo response was dominated by HLA-C-restricted CMV-specific TCR beta clonotypes.

TCRdb reprocessed the reads with MiXCR, giving one entry per CDR3 protein. The sample lists 95,000 to 120,000 distinct CDR3 sequences; 30% were seen once. As to this clonotype: The antigen is unknown. A much larger clone lies one base from this, so it may be a read error.

CDR1 is SGHVS and CDR2 is FNYEAQ in the germline V gene. CDR3 length: 16 amino acids. The sequence was collected from a human donor in good health (CMV status not recorded). Some clones in this sample may be carry-over from other donors' samples. Sequencing used CD8+ T cells from cultured PBMCs, obtained from culture after CMV antigen stimulation. The rearrangement uses TRBV7-6 and TRBJ2-6; D is unclear. The CDR3 DNA reads as TGTACCAGCAGCTCAGGACGGCGCTCTGGGGCCAACGTCCTGACTTTC. Translating it yields CTSSSGRRSGANVLTF.